The clone carrying this T cell receptor beta chain was seen a single time. Participant reports of clinical history set cohort assignment. This sample stems from a study of blood T cell repertoires in COVID-19. Study information: Recovered status in Cohort 3 required two negative PCRs, clearance, or symptom resolution. The study drew acute and convalescent COVID-19 samples from the United States, Italy and Spain.

The method was immunoSEQ multiplex PCR; TCRdb's version includes in-frame clones alone and lacks a portion of them. This table has about 140,000 clones, approximately 87% appearing once. This sequence was found in a man over 45 in a cohort exposed to, infected with or recovered from COVID-19 (not recorded which). The sequencing sample was made of PBMCs or T cells enriched from blood (not recorded which).

CDR3: CASSRQGRGYGYTF. The CDR3 coding sequence is TGTGCCAGCAGTCGACAGGGCAGGGGCTATGGCTACACCTTC. J is TRBJ1-2 and V is TRBV6-5, with 7 nucleotides matching TRBD1. The CDR3 is 14 residues long. Germline trimming cut 5 bases from V and 4 bases from J; bases unmatched to any gene: 7. Germline V gene lookup returns CDR1 MNHEY and CDR2 SVGAGI.